These 20 T cell receptor beta chains share one sample of origin, sequenced in a study of T cell clones after liver transplantation. Only in-frame clones appear in the TCRdb table, and some are missing; sequencing was by immunoSEQ multiplex PCR. The sample shows roughly 6,500 clones, around three quarters of them seen only once. The sequencing used CD8+ T cells from blood, collected 24 months after liver transplant. The receptors were gathered from a human patient who received a liver transplant. The graft donor may account for some of the T cells.

The chain recombines TRBV27 with TRBJ2-1; D uncertain. The germline CDR1 and CDR2 sequences are MNHEY and SMNVEV (reference sequence). V was clipped by 6 bases and J by 3 bases, with 9 bases between them. CDR3 length: 13 residues. The CDR3 coding sequence is TGTGCCAGCAGGACCTCAAGCTACAATGAGCAGTTCTTC. Its translation is CASRTSSYNEQFF.

The rearrangement links TRBV27 to TRBJ1-2; D is undetermined. The germline V gene has CDR1 MNHEY and CDR2 SMNVEV (reference sequence). The CDR3 sequence is 14 residues long. V was trimmed by 5 bases and J by 2 bases, leaving 12 bases between them. CDR3 amino acids: CASSVEWRNYGYTF. CDR3 bases: TGTGCCAGCAGTGTTGAATGGAGGAACTATGGCTACACCTTC.

The gene calls are TRBV13 and TRBJ2-7; tentatively, D is TRBD2 (5 bases). The CDR3 is made up of 13 amino acids. V lost 4 bases and J lost 0, with 7 bases in between. The germline gives CDR1 PRHDT, CDR2 FYEKMQ (reference sequence). The CDR3 DNA follows: TGTGCCAGCAGCTCCGGGAACTCCTACGAGCAGTACTTC. This translates into CASSSGNSYEQYF. Variable domain in full (rest from reference TRBV13 and TRBJ2-7): AAGVIQSPRHLIKEKRETATLKCYPIPRHDTVYWYQQGPGQDPQFLISFYEKMQSDKGSIPDRFSAQQFSDYHSELNMSSLELGDSALYFCASSSGNSYEQYFGPGTRLTVT.

The chain recombines TRBV5-1 with TRBJ1-2, with D tentatively TRBD1 (5 bases). V lost 4 bases to trimming and J lost 4 bases, with 20 bases between them. This CDR3 has 16 residues. The germline V gene has CDR1 SGHRS and CDR2 YFSETQ. This CDR3 reads CASSQPVTGDPYGYTF. CDR3 bases: TGCGCCAGCAGCCAGCCGGTTACAGGAGATCCCTATGGCTACACCTTC.

The chain uses TRBV4-1 and TRBJ2-7; D possibly matches TRBD1 or TRBD2 (8 bases each). Germline loops: CDR1 MGHRA, CDR2 YSYEKL. CDR3 length equals 15 residues. V was pared by 4 bases and J by 2 bases, with 15 bases between. CDR3 loop: CASSLGGDRPYEQYF. The CDR3 bases are TGCGCCAGCAGCCTCGGGGGGGACAGGCCCTACGAGCAGTACTTC.

The V call is TRBV29-1, the J call TRBJ2-7; 8 nucleotides match TRBD1. The junction had 9 bases not matched to a gene; V was cut back by 6 bases and J by 5 bases. This CDR3 has 13 residues. CDR1 is SQVTM, CDR2 ANQGSEA, per germline. Here the CDR3 DNA reads TGCAGCGTGAAACAGGGGGTAAGGGACGAGCAGTACTTC. Its protein product is CSVKQGVRDEQYF.

In its sample, this clone was seen a few times. The V gene is TRBV7-3, the J gene TRBJ2-1; TRBD2 aligns across 7 bases. The length of the CDR3 is 17 residues. The V gene end was trimmed by 2 bases and the J gene end by 2 bases; junction bases not matched to a gene: 9. CDR1 and CDR2 (germline): SGHTA, FQGTGA. CDR3 region: CASSLLGREKPYNEQFF. In DNA, the CDR3 is TGTGCCAGCAGCTTATTAGGGCGGGAGAAGCCCTACAATGAGCAGTTCTTC.

This CDR3 reads CASQREGTDTQYF. The CDR3 DNA reads as TGTGCAAGTCAACGGGAGGGCACAGATACGCAGTATTTT. This chain joins TRBV27 and TRBJ2-3; 7 bases fit TRBD2. The CDR3 is 13 amino acids. Germline CDR1 reads MNHEY; CDR2 reads SMNVEV (reference sequence).

The rearrangement uses TRBV27 and TRBJ2-3; D gene uncertain. The germline V gene has CDR1 MNHEY and CDR2 SMNVEV (reference sequence). CDR3 size: 14 residues. Trimming left V 3 bases short and J 5 bases short, with 12 bases between. The DNA for the CDR3 is TGTGCCAGCAGTTTCGTTGGCCCAGGAGATACGCAGTATTTT. It specifies CASSFVGPGDTQYF.

The V gene is TRBV27, the J gene TRBJ2-7; TRBD2 is a possible D gene (6 bases). Germline V lookup: CDR1 MNHEY, CDR2 SMNVEV (reference sequence). The CDR3 length is 15 residues. V was clipped by 1 base and J by 5 bases, with 15 bases between them. The CDR3, as DNA: TGTGCCAGCAGTTTATGGACGGGGGTTGGCCACGAGCAGTACTTC. Translating gives CASSLWTGVGHEQYF.

V gene TRBV28 combines with J gene TRBJ1-1, with 7 bases matching TRBD1. Germline loops: CDR1 MDHEN, CDR2 SYDVKM. CDR3 length: 14 amino acids. Trimming cost V 7 bases and J 5 bases; bases outside gene matches: 10. The CDR3 here is CASTNQGVRTEAFF. The CDR3 DNA is TGTGCCAGCACCAATCAGGGGGTTCGGACTGAAGCTTTCTTT. Supplemented by reference TRBV28 and TRBJ1-1, the full variable domain reads DVKVTQSSRYLVKRTGEKVFLECVQDMDHENMFWYRQDPGLGLRLIYFSYDVKMKEKGDIPEGYSVSREKKERFSLILESASTNQTSMYLCASTNQGVRTEAFFGQGTRLTVV.

The chain joins TRBV27 to TRBJ2-7, with a weak D call TRBD1 (6 bases). Germline values: CDR1 MNHEY, CDR2 SMNVEV (reference sequence). Trimming cost V 7 bases and J 4 bases, with 17 bases left between them. There are 14 residues in the CDR3. In nucleotides, the CDR3 is TGTGCCAGCACCTCAAGGGGGACACCTTACGAGCAGTACTTC. Its protein product is CASTSRGTPYEQYF.

V is TRBV7-2 and J is TRBJ1-2; possibly TRBD1 for D (6 bases). Germline V gene sequence: CDR1 SGHTA, CDR2 FQGNSA. There are 12 residues in the CDR3. V shed 5 bases and J shed 7 bases, with 11 bases lying between them. The CDR3 protein is CASSRGARGYTF. In DNA form, the CDR3 reads TGTGCCAGCAGCCGGGGGGCGCGTGGCTACACCTTC.

The chain carries TRBV11-2 and TRBJ2-7, with 10 bases lining up with TRBD2. CDR1 and CDR2 (germline): SGHAT, FQNNGV. The CDR3 runs to 17 residues. V was pared by 2 bases and J by 3 bases, with 10 bases of the junction left unmatched. CDR3 nucleotide sequence: TGTGCCAGCAGCTTACCCCACCCAGCTAGCGGGAGCTACGAGCAGTACTTC. Its translation is CASSLPHPASGSYEQYF.

The chain employs TRBV6-6 and TRBJ1-1, with a tentative D call TRBD1 (6 bases). Deletions cut 6 bases from V and 8 bases from J, with 10 bases between. Germline V gene sequence: CDR1 MNHNY, CDR2 SVGAGI (reference sequence). The CDR3 contains 11 residues. This chain's CDR3 is CASSLTGEAFF. In DNA form, the CDR3 reads TGTGCCAGCAGCCTGACAGGAGAAGCTTTCTTT.

CDR3 sequence (DNA): TGTGCCAGCAGGGCCTGGGGGAGCTCCTACGAGCAGTACTTC. This encodes CASRAWGSSYEQYF. This chain uses TRBV5-6 with TRBJ2-7, with D perhaps matching TRBD1 or TRBD2 (5 bases each). Germline CDR1 and CDR2: SGHDT and YYEEEE. The V and J ends lost 5 bases and 0 bases respectively, with 12 bases between them. The CDR3 has 14 residues.

The chain combines TRBV18 with TRBJ1-1; unclear D gene. Trimming removed 4 bases at V and 1 base at J, with 4 bases between. Germline-derived CDR1 and CDR2 are KGHSH and LQKENI. The CDR3 is made up of 12 amino acids. This CDR3 is CASSQENTEAFF. The CDR3 DNA reads as TGTGCCAGCTCACAGGAGAACACTGAAGCTTTCTTT.

The chain is built from TRBV28 and TRBJ1-1, with 7 nucleotides matching TRBD1. The CDR3 is 17 amino acids. Unmatched junction bases numbered 13, after V lost 5 bases and J lost 1 base. The germline gives CDR1 MDHEN, CDR2 SYDVKM. The CDR3 coding sequence is TGTGCCAGCAGTCCGTTGACCGGCTGGGACAGGAACACTGAAGCTTTCTTT. It codes for CASSPLTGWDRNTEAFF.

This clone is labeled medium-sized. The CDR3 is CASSPVGLSPQETQYF. The CDR3 DNA is TGTGCCAGCAGCCCCGTGGGGCTCAGTCCACAAGAGACCCAGTACTTC. The rearrangement joins TRBV4-2 to TRBJ2-5, with D possibly being TRBD1 (5 bases). The CDR3 runs 16 residues. The germline CDR1 and CDR2 sequences are LGHNA and YNFKEQ. Trimming cost V 4 bases and J 2 bases, with 17 bases left between them.

The V gene is TRBV9, the J gene TRBJ2-7, with D possibly TRBD1 on 6 matching bases. V was trimmed by 6 bases and J by 5 bases, leaving 21 bases between them. The CDR3 covers 15 residues. CDR1 and CDR2 (germline): SGDLS, YYNGEE. The CDR3 bases are TGTGCCAGCACCACTGGGGGACACCCCGCAAACGAGCAGTACTTC. Protein: CASTTGGHPANEQYF. Looking up the rest from reference TRBV9 and TRBJ2-7 gives the full variable domain: DSGVTQTPKHLITATGQRVTLRCSPRSGDLSVYWYQQSLDQGLQFLIQYYNGEERAKGNILERFSAQQFPDLHSELNLSSLELGDSALYFCASTTGGHPANEQYFGPGTRLTVT.